The rows below give T cell receptor beta chains drawn from one sample of a study of CD8 T cells in ankylosing spondylitis. TCRdb passed the 5' RACE reads through MiXCR, listing each CDR3 protein once. The profile shows roughly 120,000 distinct CDR3 sequences, 6% to 8.5% of them singletons. The sequenced material came from blood, either unsorted or a sorted T cell fraction (not recorded which). All receptors derive from a male donor with ankylosing spondylitis or in good health (not recorded which). CDR3s include the opening cysteine and the closing phenylalanine or tryptophan. The D gene is left open where the match is weak. Size is stated as once, few or many counts, or a class when the clone is expanded.

CDR3aa: CAIRGGTGIGNEQFF
CDR3nt: TGTGCCATCAGGGGTGGGACAGGGATCGGGAATGAGCAGTTCTTC
j_gene: TRBJ2-1
len: 15
v_gene: TRBV10-3
abundance: many
d_gene: TRBD1

CDR3aa: CSVPPRGTNYGYTF
CDR3nt: TGCAGCGTGCCGCCCAGGGGAACTAACTATGGCTACACCTTC
j_gene: TRBJ1-2
len: 14
v_gene: TRBV29-1
abundance: many
d_gene: .

CDR3aa: CASSRRPGTGELFF
CDR3nt: TGCGCCAGCAGTCGGAGGCCTGGGACCGGGGAGCTGTTTTTT
j_gene: TRBJ2-2
len: 14
v_gene: TRBV10-1
abundance: once
d_gene: .

CDR3aa: CASSVATAKNEQFF
CDR3nt: TGTGCCAGTAGTGTCGCGACCGCCAAAAATGAGCAGTTCTTC
j_gene: TRBJ2-1
len: 14
v_gene: TRBV19
abundance: few
d_gene: .

CDR3aa: CASSLGTGDLYEQYF
CDR3nt: TGTGCCAGCAGTTTGGGGACCGGGGATCTCTACGAGCAGTACTTC
j_gene: TRBJ2-7
len: 15
v_gene: TRBV28
abundance: many
d_gene: .

CDR3aa: CASSVISGINTDTQYF
CDR3nt: TGTGCCAGCAGCGTTATCAGCGGGATAAACACAGATACGCAGTATTTT
j_gene: TRBJ2-3
len: 16
v_gene: TRBV7-9
abundance: many
d_gene: TRBD2

CDR3aa: CAISGGLAGDEQYF
CDR3nt: TGTGCCATCAGTGGGGGACTAGCGGGAGACGAGCAGTACTTC
j_gene: TRBJ2-7
len: 14
v_gene: TRBV10-3
abundance: many
d_gene: TRBD2

CDR3aa: CSAGGVAKNIQYF
CDR3nt: TGCAGTGCGGGGGGGGTTGCCAAAAACATTCAGTACTTC
j_gene: TRBJ2-4
len: 13
v_gene: TRBV20-1
abundance: many
d_gene: TRBD2

CDR3aa: CASSSWGGTEAFF
CDR3nt: TGCGCCAGCAGCTCTTGGGGAGGGACTGAAGCTTTCTTT
j_gene: TRBJ1-1
len: 13
v_gene: TRBV5-1
abundance: many
d_gene: .

CDR3aa: CSASEPRANNEQFF
CDR3nt: TGCAGTGCTAGTGAGCCGCGAGCTAACAATGAGCAGTTCTTC
j_gene: TRBJ2-1
len: 14
v_gene: TRBV20-1
abundance: many
d_gene: .

CDR3aa: CAIRPTSASTDTQYF
CDR3nt: TGTGCCATCAGGCCGACTAGCGCAAGCACAGATACGCAGTATTTT
j_gene: TRBJ2-3
len: 15
v_gene: TRBV10-3
abundance: many
d_gene: TRBD2

CDR3aa: CASSLDRTSVNEQFF
CDR3nt: TGTGCCAGCAGCTTAGATCGTACTTCGGTTAATGAGCAGTTCTTC
j_gene: TRBJ2-1
len: 15
v_gene: TRBV11-2
abundance: many
d_gene: .

CDR3aa: CASSLVPDAGALHF
CDR3nt: TGCGCCAGCAGCTTGGTTCCCGACGCCGGAGCCCTCCACTTT
j_gene: TRBJ1-6
len: 14
v_gene: TRBV5-1
abundance: many
d_gene: .

CDR3aa: CASSLEEWDEQFF
CDR3nt: TGTGCCAGCAGCTTAGAAGAATGGGATGAGCAGTTCTTC
j_gene: TRBJ2-1
len: 13
v_gene: TRBV7-9
abundance: many
d_gene: .

CDR3aa: CASSFRAPSQEEQFF
CDR3nt: TGTGCCAGCAGCTTTAGGGCCCCCTCTCAAGAAGAGCAGTTCTTC
j_gene: TRBJ2-1
len: 15
v_gene: TRBV7-9
abundance: many
d_gene: .

CDR3aa: CSVLLASTDTQYF
CDR3nt: TGCAGTGTTCTCTTAGCTAGCACAGATACGCAGTATTTT
j_gene: TRBJ2-3
len: 13
v_gene: TRBV20-1
abundance: many
d_gene: .

CDR3aa: CSASLGQIYEQYF
CDR3nt: TGCAGTGCGTCCCTCGGACAGATCTACGAGCAGTACTTC
j_gene: TRBJ2-7
len: 13
v_gene: TRBV20-1
abundance: many
d_gene: .

CDR3aa: CSVGQSHEQYF
CDR3nt: TGCAGCGTTGGACAGTCCCACGAGCAGTACTTC
j_gene: TRBJ2-7
len: 11
v_gene: TRBV29-1
abundance: many
d_gene: .

CDR3aa: CASSPRGLPVGYNEQFF
CDR3nt: TGTGCCAGCTCACCACGCGGACTACCAGTGGGTTACAATGAGCAGTTCTTC
j_gene: TRBJ2-1
len: 17
v_gene: TRBV18
abundance: few
d_gene: .

CDR3aa: CASSRPGTEYTGELFF
CDR3nt: TGTGCCAGCAGCCGCCCCGGGACAGAGTACACCGGGGAGCTGTTTTTT
j_gene: TRBJ2-2
len: 16
v_gene: TRBV7-3
abundance: many
d_gene: TRBD1

CDR3aa: CASRPTGQGHTEAFF
CDR3nt: TGTGCCAGCAGACCGACGGGACAGGGTCACACTGAAGCTTTCTTT
j_gene: TRBJ1-1
len: 15
v_gene: TRBV12-3/TRBV12-4
abundance: many
d_gene: TRBD1